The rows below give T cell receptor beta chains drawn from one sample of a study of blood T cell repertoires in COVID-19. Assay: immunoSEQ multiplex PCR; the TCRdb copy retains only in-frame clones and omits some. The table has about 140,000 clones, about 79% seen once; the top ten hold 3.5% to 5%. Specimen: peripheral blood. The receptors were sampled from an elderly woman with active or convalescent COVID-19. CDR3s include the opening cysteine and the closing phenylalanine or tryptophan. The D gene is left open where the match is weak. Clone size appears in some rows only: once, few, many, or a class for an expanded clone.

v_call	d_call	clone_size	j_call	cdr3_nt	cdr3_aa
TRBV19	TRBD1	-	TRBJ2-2	TGTGCCAGTAGCCTGACAGGGTTTATCACCGGGGAGCTGTTTTTT	CASSLTGFITGELFF
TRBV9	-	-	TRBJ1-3	TGTGCCAGCAGCACACCTACAGCAAAATACTCTGGAAACACCATATATTTT	CASSTPTAKYSGNTIYF
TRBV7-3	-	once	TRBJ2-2	TGTGCCAGCAGCTCAGGGGTTCCCGGGGAGCTGTTTTTT	CASSSGVPGELFF
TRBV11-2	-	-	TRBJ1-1	TGTGCCAGCAGCTTAGGTCTTACGGGAGACACTGAAGCTTTCTTT	CASSLGLTGDTEAFF
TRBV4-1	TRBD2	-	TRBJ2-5	TGCGCCAGCAGCCAAGGGGTAGCGGGGGGCCTCCAAGAGACCCAGTACTTC	CASSQGVAGGLQETQYF
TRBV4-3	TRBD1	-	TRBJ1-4	TGCGCCAGCAGCCGGAGACAGGGGTTGGGTGAAAAACTGTTTTTT	CASSRRQGLGEKLFF
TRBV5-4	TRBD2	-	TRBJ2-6	TGTGCCAGCAGTTTCGCGGGGGGGATCTCTGGGGCCAACGTCCTGACTTTC	CASSFAGGISGANVLTF
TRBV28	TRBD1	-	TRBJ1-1	TGTGCCAGCAGTTTCCGTCCCGGGACAGGGATGAACACTGAAGCTTTCTTT	CASSFRPGTGMNTEAFF
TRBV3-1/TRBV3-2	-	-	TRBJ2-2	TGTGCCAGCAGCCCCTATCTGTGGGGGGGCGGTACCGGGGAGCTGTTTTTT	CASSPYLWGGGTGELFF
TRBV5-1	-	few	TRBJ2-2	TGCGCCAGCAGCTTGGTTCTGGGGAGCACCGGGGAGCTGTTTTTT	CASSLVLGSTGELFF
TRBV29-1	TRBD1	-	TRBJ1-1	TGCAGCGGGAGGGACAGTGAAGCTTTCTTT	CSGRDSEAFF
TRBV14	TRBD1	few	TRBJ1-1	TGTGCCAGCAGCCAAGATCTGGGGACAGGACTGAACACTGAAGCTTTCTTT	CASSQDLGTGLNTEAFF
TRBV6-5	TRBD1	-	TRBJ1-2	TGTGCCAGCAGTTATGGTTCCGATACAGGGGGTTACACCTTC	CASSYGSDTGGYTF
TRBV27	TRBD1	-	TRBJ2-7	TGTGCCAGCAGTTTTTGGACAGGGACGCCCTACGAGCAGTACTTC	CASSFWTGTPYEQYF
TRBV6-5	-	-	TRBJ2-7	TGTGCCAGCAGTCGTGATTGGGGCCCCTACGAGCAGTACTTC	CASSRDWGPYEQYF
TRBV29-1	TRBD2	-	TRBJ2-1	TGCAGCGTTTTGGCTAGCGGGTTAGGATACAATGAGCAGTTCTTC	CSVLASGLGYNEQFF
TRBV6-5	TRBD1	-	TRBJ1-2	TGTGCCAGCAAACTCCGGACAGGGGGCGACTATGGCTACACCTTC	CASKLRTGGDYGYTF
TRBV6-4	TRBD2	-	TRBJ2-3	TGTGCCAGCAGTGTGGGAGGGGGCACAGATACGCAGTATTTT	CASSVGGGTDTQYF
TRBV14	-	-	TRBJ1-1	TGTGCCAGCAGCCACGACCAGGTGACTGAAGCTTTCTTT	CASSHDQVTEAFF
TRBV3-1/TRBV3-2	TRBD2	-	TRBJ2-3	TGTGCCAGCAGCCCTTCTAGCGGGGGGAGGTCAGATACGCAGTATTTT	CASSPSSGGRSDTQYF
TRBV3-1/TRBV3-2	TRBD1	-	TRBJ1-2	TGTGCCAGCAGCCAAGCTCCGGGACAGGGGTTCAGTGGCTACACCTTC	CASSQAPGQGFSGYTF
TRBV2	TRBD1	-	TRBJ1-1	TGTGCCAGCAGCTACCGACAGGGTGCTTTCTTT	CASSYRQGAFF
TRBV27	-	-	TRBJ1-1	TGTGCCAGCAGTTTACCAGGGTCCCGTGAAGCTTTCTTT	CASSLPGSREAFF
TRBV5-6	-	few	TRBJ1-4	TGTGCCAGCAGCTTGGCTACGAGAACTAATGAAAAACTGTTTTTT	CASSLATRTNEKLFF
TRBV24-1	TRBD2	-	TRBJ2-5	TGTGCCACCAGTGCGGGAGGGGAGACCCAGTACTTC	CATSAGGETQYF
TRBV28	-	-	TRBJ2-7	TGTGCCAGCACTAGGCGGGTTGGGGAGCAGTACTTC	CASTRRVGEQYF
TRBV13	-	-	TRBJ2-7	TGTGCCAGCAGCTTGCTAGTCGACGAGCAGTACTTC	CASSLLVDEQYF
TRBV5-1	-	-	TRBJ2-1	TGCGCCAGCAGCTTGGTTTTTAGGGACTCTTTCGCAGGGAACAATGAGCAGTTCTTC	CASSLVFRDSFAGNNEQFF
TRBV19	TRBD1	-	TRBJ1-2	TGTGCCACCGTCCCGACAGGGGGCAGCTATGGCTACACCTTC	CATVPTGGSYGYTF
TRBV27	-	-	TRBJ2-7	TGTGCCAGCAGTTCCCTGGGATGGCAGGGGCGAGAGCAGTACTTC	CASSSLGWQGREQYF
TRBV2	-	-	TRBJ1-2	TGTGCCAGCAACATTGGGGAGGGTCCTAACTATGGCTACACCTTC	CASNIGEGPNYGYTF
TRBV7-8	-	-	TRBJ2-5	TGTGCCAGCAGCTTACAAGCGGCAAACCGAGAGACCCAGTACTTC	CASSLQAANRETQYF
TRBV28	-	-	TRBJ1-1	TGTGCCAGCAAATTAGGGGTGAACACTGAAGCTTTCTTT	CASKLGVNTEAFF
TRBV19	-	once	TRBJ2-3	TGTGCCAGTAGTCGGTTTACGGGGGATACGCAGTATTTT	CASSRFTGDTQYF
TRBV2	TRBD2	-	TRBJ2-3	TGTGCCAGCAGACGACTAGCGGGCAGCACAGATACGCAGTATTTT	CASRRLAGSTDTQYF
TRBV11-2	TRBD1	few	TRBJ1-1	TGTGCCAGCAGCCCTACGAACAGGGGGCGGACTGAAGCTTTCTTT	CASSPTNRGRTEAFF
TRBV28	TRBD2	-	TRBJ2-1	TGTGCCAGCAGCCCCAGCGGGGGGGCGTACAATGAGCAGTTCTTC	CASSPSGGAYNEQFF